This T cell receptor beta chain emerged from a study of T cells in tuberculosis. Study-level background: T cells were selected with CD1B tetramers loaded with glucose monomycolate.

There are 14 residues in the CDR3. The V gene's germline CDR1 is LNHDA and CDR2 SQIVND (reference sequence). V shed 5 bases, J shed 7 bases, and the junction held 7 bases outside the gene matches. At study entry, adolescents had tuberculin skin tests and IGRA screening. This clone is a singleton in its sample. TCRdb's table, derived via immunoSEQ multiplex PCR, lists solely in-frame clones and lacks some. This table holds some 34,000 clones, 93% found once. V gene TRBV19 combines with J gene TRBJ1-1; 10 positions match TRBD1. The sequencing input was PBMCs. The TCR was taken from a donor aged 10-35 years with latent tuberculosis or without tuberculosis infection. The CDR3 DNA follows: TGTGCCAGTAGTCCTGGACAGGGGGGGCTTGAAGCTTTCTTT. It codes for CASSPGQGGLEAFF.